What follows are 14 T cell receptor beta chains derived from one specimen sequenced in a study of persistence of HIV-infected CD4 T cells. These receptors have no known antigen. The immunoSEQ assay was version 4, run in survey mode. The table came from immunoSEQ multiplex PCR; TCRdb's copy has only in-frame clones and leaves some out. The sample includes about 45,000 clones, about 87% of them seen just once. Anti-CD3/anti-CD28 beads served as a nonspecific positive control stimulus. Responding CD4+ T cells were sorted by upregulation of both CD40 ligand and CD69. The sample in question was CD4+ T cells sorted from PBMCs after roughly 19-hour stimulation, obtained from a patient who received antiretroviral therapy. These receptors were obtained from an adult woman with HIV who was CMV-seropositive.

V usage is TRBV30 and J usage is TRBJ1-1; D gene ambiguous. The germline CDR1 and CDR2 sequences are GTSNPN and SVGIG (reference sequence). The CDR3 totals 13 residues. The germline V and J ends were trimmed by 0 bases and 4 bases, with 9 bases remaining between them. The CDR3, as DNA: TGTGCCTGGAGTGTACAGTCATTCACTGAAGCTTTCTTT. Amino acids: CAWSVQSFTEAFF.

The rearrangement uses TRBV15 and TRBJ2-5, with D possibly matching TRBD2 (5 bases). Between the trimmed V and J ends, which lost 1 base and 5 bases, there was a span of 8 bases. The length of the CDR3 is 13 residues. Germline V gene sequence: CDR1 LNHNV, CDR2 YYDKDF (reference sequence). The chain's CDR3 is CATSRGRRETQYF. CDR3 nucleotide sequence: TGTGCCACCAGCAGAGGCAGGAGGGAGACCCAGTACTTC.

J is TRBJ1-2 and V is TRBV5-4; D remains ambiguous. The CDR3 is made up of 17 amino acids. Germline CDR1 SGHNT, CDR2 YYREEE (reference sequence). V was trimmed by 4 bases and J by 0 bases, leaving 19 bases between them. This CDR3 is CASSPGGNVPTNYGYTF. CDR3 coding DNA: TGTGCCAGCAGCCCCGGCGGGAATGTTCCCACTAACTATGGCTACACCTTC. The full variable domain, completed using reference TRBV5-4 and TRBJ1-2, is ETGVTQSPTHLIKTRGQQVTLRCSSQSGHNTVSWYQQALGQGPQFIFQYYREEENGRGNFPPRFSGLQFPNYSSELNVNALELDDSALYLCASSPGGNVPTNYGYTFGSGTRLTVV.

The J gene is TRBJ2-7, the V gene TRBV7-3; weak D call: TRBD2 (6 bases). This CDR3 is 13 amino acids long. Trimming pared 0 bases from V and 7 bases from J, leaving 10 bases between. Germline V gene data show CDR1 as SGHTA and CDR2 as FQGTGA. The CDR3, as DNA: TGTGCCAGCAGCTTAACCGGGGACTTGGAGCAGTACTTC. It encodes CASSLTGDLEQYF.

The J gene is TRBJ1-5, the V gene TRBV7-2; perhaps TRBD1 as D (5 bases). The germline gives CDR1 SGHTA, CDR2 FQGNSA. The CDR3 loop spans 15 amino acids. Trimming left V 4 bases short and J 7 bases short, with 17 bases between. CDR3 bases: TGTGCCAGCAGCTCCGGAGGGCAGGGAAGGCAGCCCCAGCATTTT. As protein: CASSSGGQGRQPQHF.

The chain employs TRBV3-1 (or the pseudogene TRBV3-2) and TRBJ1-2; no reliable D call. Germline V CDR1 and CDR2: LGHDT, YNNKEL (reference sequence). The CDR3 loop spans 13 amino acids. The germline V and J ends were trimmed by 1 base and 6 bases, with 9 bases remaining between them. The CDR3 sequence: CASSQGNLHGYTF. The CDR3 DNA is TGTGCCAGCAGCCAAGGCAATTTACATGGCTACACCTTC.

The V and J genes are TRBV19 and TRBJ1-1; D is ambiguous. This CDR3 has 15 amino acids. V was cut by 3 bases and J by 0 bases, with 11 bases left in between. Per germline, CDR1 LNHDA and CDR2 SQIVND (reference sequence). This chain's CDR3 is CASSMGGGMNTEAFF. CDR3 nucleotides: TGTGCCAGTAGTATGGGCGGTGGTATGAACACTGAAGCTTTCTTT.

This sequence joins TRBV10-3 and TRBJ1-1; TRBD1 aligns across 8 bases. The V segment lost 1 base and the J segment 1 base; nucleotides outside the gene matches: 2. The V gene's germline CDR1 is ENHRY and CDR2 SYGVKD. CDR3 length: 15 amino acids. The CDR3 DNA reads as TGTGCCATCAGTGAGTGGGGACAGGAGAACACTGAAGCTTTCTTT. Protein product: CAISEWGQENTEAFF.

V is TRBV7-3 and J is TRBJ1-2, with no clear D. This CDR3 has 13 amino acids. The V gene's germline CDR1 is SGHTA and CDR2 FQGTGA. Trimming pared 0 bases from V and 6 bases from J, leaving 8 bases between. CDR3 DNA: TGTGCCAGCAGCTTAACGCTCAGAGATGGCTACACCTTC. Amino acid sequence: CASSLTLRDGYTF.

The chain uses TRBV5-6 and TRBJ1-1; tentatively, D is TRBD1 (5 bases). CDR1 is SGHDT, CDR2 YYEEEE, per germline. Trimming took off 5 bases at V and 5 bases at J, with 19 bases between the two ends. This CDR3 has 15 amino acids. The CDR3 DNA follows: TGTGCCAGCAGTTTTCGACAGACACGAGGGACTGAAGCTTTCTTT. This encodes CASSFRQTRGTEAFF. Based on the CDR3 plus reference TRBV5-6 and TRBJ1-1, the full variable domain is DAGVTQSPTHLIKTRGQQVTLRCSPKSGHDTVSWYQQALGQGPQFIFQYYEEEERQRGNFPDRFSGHQFPNYSSELNVNALLLGDSALYLCASSFRQTRGTEAFFGQGTRLTVV.

V usage is TRBV29-1 and J usage is TRBJ2-4, with D perhaps given as TRBD1 or TRBD2 (5 bases each). The V and J ends lost 5 bases and 6 bases respectively, with 17 bases between them. There are 14 residues in the CDR3. Germline V lookup: CDR1 SQVTM, CDR2 ANQGSEA. The CDR3 reads CSVLVQAGRNIQYF. The CDR3 nucleotides are TGCAGCGTTTTGGTACAGGCTGGGAGAAACATTCAGTACTTC.

This chain connects TRBV10-2 to TRBJ2-5; D unclear. The germline V gene has CDR1 WSHSY and CDR2 SAAADI. Trimming stripped 3 bases from V and 1 base from J, with 6 bases between. The length of the CDR3 is 13 residues. The DNA of the CDR3 is TGCGCCAGCAGTGAAATTAGCCAAGAGACCCAGTACTTC. Translated, it gives CASSEISQETQYF.

The V call is TRBV19, the J call TRBJ1-5; possible D gene TRBD1, 5 bases. This CDR3 region has 15 residues. V gave up 1 base and J gave up 1 base, with 8 bases separating them. CDR1 is LNHDA, CDR2 SQIVND, per germline (reference sequence). The CDR3 region has the DNA TGTGCCAGTAGTATAGCAGCAGGGAGCAATCAGCCCCAGCATTTT. Its protein product is CASSIAAGSNQPQHF.

This rearrangement joins TRBV12-3 or TRBV12-4 to TRBJ1-2; D call uncertain. Between the trimmed V and J ends, which lost 6 bases and 0 bases, there was a span of 8 bases. The CDR3 runs 13 residues. Here the CDR3 reads CASSFISNYGYTF. The CDR3 bases are TGTGCCAGCAGCTTCATATCTAACTATGGCTACACCTTC.